This note documents a single T cell receptor (beta chain) sequence. V lost 1 base to trimming and J lost 0 bases, with 9 bases between them. The CDR3 spans 15 residues. Germline V gene sequence: CDR1 LNHDA, CDR2 SQIVND (reference sequence). The sample comes from a study of control samples from healthy donors and cancer patients. Sequencing was performed with immunoSEQ multiplex PCR; in TCRdb, only in-frame clones are kept and a portion is missing. This repertoire shows about 250,000 clones, over 70% found once; its top ten account for roughly 15%. Sample: PBMCs. The chain joins TRBV19 to TRBJ1-1; possible D gene TRBD1, 5 bases. This sequence was found in a woman between 55 and 75 years old with lung cancer. The CDR3 DNA follows: TGTGCCAGTAGTATAGGGGGGGTACTGAACACTGAAGCTTTCTTT. It specifies CASSIGGVLNTEAFF. The variable domain in full, with the rest retrieved from reference TRBV19 and TRBJ1-1, is DGGITQSPKYLFRKEGQNVTLSCEQNLNHDAMYWYRQDPGQGLRLIYYSQIVNDFQKGDIAEGYSVSREKKESFPLTVTSAQKNPTAFYLCASSIGGVLNTEAFFGQGTRLTVV.